This is a list of T cell receptor beta chains from one sample in a study of cytomegalovirus exposure and HLA in healthy donors. The data were produced by immunoSEQ multiplex PCR, yet TCRdb's version contains in-frame clones alone and is incomplete. This repertoire shows about 240,000 clones, about 81% found once; its top ten account for approximately 8.4%. Sequences were obtained from PBMCs. The receptor source for this set is an older woman in good health and CMV-seropositive. Both conserved end residues are part of each CDR3. The order of the fields is clone size, J gene, D gene, V gene, CDR3 protein, CDR3 DNA. A D gene is named only where the DNA matches it firmly. Clone size appears in some rows only: once, few, many, or a class for an expanded clone.

-,TRBJ2-5,-,TRBV9,CASSVSGVGGETQYF,TGTGCCAGCAGCGTCTCGGGAGTGGGTGGAGAGACCCAGTACTTC
once,TRBJ2-5,-,TRBV11-2,CASSLNSQETQYF,TGTGCCAGCAGCTTGAACAGCCAAGAGACCCAGTACTTC
few,TRBJ2-7,TRBD1,TRBV6-1,CASNPLGQGAYEQYF,TGTGCCAGCAACCCGCTCGGACAGGGTGCCTACGAGCAGTACTTC
-,TRBJ1-1,-,TRBV6-1,CASSLATEAFF,TGTGCCAGCAGTCTAGCCACTGAAGCTTTCTTT
-,TRBJ1-2,-,TRBV28,CASGAPRYYGYTF,TGTGCCAGCGGGGCTCCCCGGTACTATGGCTACACCTTC
few,TRBJ2-7,-,TRBV7-3,CASSLGYTGSEQYF,TGTGCCAGCAGCTTGGGGTATACCGGGAGCGAGCAGTACTTC
-,TRBJ2-5,TRBD2,TRBV4-1,CASSQEPIAGGSETQYF,TGCGCCAGCAGCCAAGAGCCTATTGCGGGAGGATCAGAGACCCAGTACTTC
once,TRBJ2-5,TRBD2,TRBV9,CASSVGRAGGGETQYF,TGTGCCAGCAGCGTAGGTAGGGCGGGAGGGGGCGAGACCCAGTACTTC
-,TRBJ1-2,-,TRBV25-1,CASSDPGKVADYTF,TGTGCCAGCAGTGACCCGGGAAAGGTAGCGGACTACACCTTC
once,TRBJ2-7,-,TRBV7-9,CSSSSGGCEQYF,TGTTCCAGCTCAAGTGGCGGATGTGAGCAGTACTTC
-,TRBJ2-1,-,TRBV19,CASSIRGWEQFF,TGTGCCAGTAGTATTCGGGGATGGGAGCAGTTCTTC
many,TRBJ1-4,-,TRBV23-1,CASSPLGGANEKLFF,TGCGCCAGCAGTCCCCTAGGGGGGGCTAATGAAAAACTGTTTTTT
-,TRBJ2-7,TRBD2,TRBV10-3,CAISGAGDYEQYF,TGTGCCATCAGTGGTGCGGGAGACTACGAGCAGTACTTC
-,TRBJ1-2,TRBD1,TRBV14,CASSQGPGQGMGYGYTF,TGTGCCAGCAGCCAAGGACCGGGACAGGGAATGGGCTATGGCTACACCTTC
-,TRBJ1-3,TRBD1,TRBV4-1,CASAKDRARNTIYF,TGCGCCAGCGCGAAAGACAGGGCAAGAAACACCATATATTTT
-,TRBJ2-1,TRBD2,TRBV6-1,CASPERGSYNEQFF,TGTGCCAGCCCTGAGCGGGGCTCCTACAATGAGCAGTTCTTC
few,TRBJ1-1,TRBD1,TRBV6-5,CASSQWGQGAEAFF,TGTGCCAGCAGTCAATGGGGACAGGGGGCTGAAGCTTTCTTT
few,TRBJ2-3,-,TRBV29-1,CSVRGGQGTDTQYF,TGCAGCGTGAGGGGGGGGCAGGGAACAGATACGCAGTATTTT
-,TRBJ2-7,-,TRBV7-9,CASSPTGHRAYEQYF,TGTGCCAGCAGCCCCACAGGGCATCGGGCCTACGAGCAGTACTTC
few,TRBJ2-7,TRBD2,TRBV7-6,CASSSRAGGYEQYF,TGTGCCAGCAGCTCTCGAGCGGGAGGCTACGAGCAGTACTTC
-,TRBJ2-1,-,TRBV6-1,CASTGGGGGGNEQFF,TGTGCCAGCACCGGAGGGGGGGGCGGGGGTAATGAGCAGTTCTTC
few,TRBJ1-3,-,TRBV28,CASTEGTGNTIYF,TGTGCCAGCACCGAGGGCACTGGAAACACCATATATTTT
-,TRBJ2-1,TRBD2,TRBV27,CASSFGGAGVFYNEQFF,TGTGCCAGCAGCTTCGGTGGGGCGGGAGTCTTCTACAATGAGCAGTTCTTC
-,TRBJ2-4,-,TRBV29-1,CSVSRWGVAKNIQYF,TGCAGCGTTTCCCGTTGGGGGGTGGCCAAAAACATTCAGTACTTC
-,TRBJ2-6,TRBD1,TRBV28,CASTPGGAGANVLTF,TGTGCCAGCACGCCAGGGGGAGCTGGGGCCAACGTCCTGACTTTC
few,TRBJ2-4,TRBD2,TRBV27,CASSPTGLGGGAQNIQYF,TGTGCCAGCAGTCCGACCGGCCTTGGGGGGGGTGCCCAAAACATTCAGTACTTC
-,TRBJ2-3,-,TRBV5-1,CASSPPGQITDTQYF,TGCGCCAGCAGCCCTCCCGGACAGATCACAGATACGCAGTATTTT
once,TRBJ2-7,TRBD1,TRBV18,CASSRDRGAYEQYF,TGTGCCAGCTCGAGGGACAGGGGGGCCTACGAGCAGTACTTC
-,TRBJ2-7,-,TRBV28,CASSSTGTEQYF,TGTGCCAGCAGTTCTACAGGGACCGAGCAGTACTTC
-,TRBJ2-3,-,TRBV10-3,CAISVGHSPTDTQYF,TGTGCCATCAGTGTGGGGCACTCACCCACAGATACGCAGTATTTT
-,TRBJ2-7,-,TRBV2,CASSDSYSYEQYF,TGTGCCAGCAGCGACAGTTACTCCTACGAGCAGTACTTC
-,TRBJ1-1,-,TRBV11-3,CASSLDASRRYNTEAFF,TGTGCCAGCAGCTTAGATGCGTCCCGCCGTTATAACACTGAAGCTTTCTTT
-,TRBJ2-2,-,TRBV2,CASIHSGVLPNTGELFF,TGTGCCAGCATCCACTCCGGGGTACTACCGAACACCGGGGAGCTGTTTTTT
-,TRBJ2-6,-,TRBV5-1,CASSSFDSSGANVLTF,TGCGCCAGCAGCTCATTCGACAGCTCTGGGGCCAACGTCCTGACTTTC
once,TRBJ2-7,TRBD2,TRBV28,CASNQREGLSYEQYF,TGTGCCAGCAACCAGCGGGAGGGCCTCTCCTACGAGCAGTACTTC
once,TRBJ2-3,-,TRBV5-6,CASSEQGDTQYF,TGTGCCAGCAGCGAGCAGGGAGATACGCAGTATTTT
-,TRBJ2-7,-,TRBV5-4,CASSLGVERSYEQYF,TGTGCCAGCAGCTTGGGCGTGGAGAGGTCCTACGAGCAGTACTTC
-,TRBJ2-4,-,TRBV27,CASSSPPRLKNIQYF,TGTGCCAGCAGTTCCCCCCCTAGGCTAAAAAACATTCAGTACTTC
-,TRBJ1-1,TRBD1,TRBV19,CASQDRGLGTEAFF,TGTGCCAGCCAAGACAGGGGGCTGGGCACTGAAGCTTTCTTT
-,TRBJ1-1,-,TRBV5-1,CASSPEGHRSTEAFF,TGCGCCAGCAGCCCGGAGGGGCACAGGAGCACTGAAGCTTTCTTT
-,TRBJ1-1,TRBD1,TRBV4-1,CASSQDGTGGYTEAFF,TGCGCCAGCAGCCAAGATGGTACAGGGGGTTATACTGAAGCTTTCTTT
-,TRBJ2-7,-,TRBV10-3,CAISESYNSYEQYF,TGTGCCATCAGTGAGTCTTATAACTCCTACGAGCAGTACTTC
-,TRBJ2-2,TRBD2,TRBV4-1,CASSQEGLAGLITGELFF,TGCGCCAGCAGCCAAGAAGGACTAGCGGGATTAATCACCGGGGAGCTGTTTTTT
-,TRBJ1-2,-,TRBV28,CASSLGGPSLNYGYTF,TGTGCCAGCAGTTTGGGGGGGCCATCCCTTAACTATGGCTACACCTTC
-,TRBJ2-4,TRBD1,TRBV5-1,CASSPDRGRTKNIQYF,TGCGCCAGCAGCCCCGACAGGGGTCGGACCAAAAACATTCAGTACTTC
-,TRBJ2-1,TRBD2,TRBV2,CASTGTSSYNEQFF,TGTGCCAGTACCGGGACTAGCTCCTACAATGAGCAGTTCTTC
-,TRBJ2-7,TRBD2,TRBV5-1,CASSLGLAGENEQYF,TGCGCCAGCAGCCTGGGGCTAGCGGGAGAGAACGAGCAGTACTTC
-,TRBJ2-1,-,TRBV6-1,CASREATIPREQFF,TGTGCCAGCAGAGAGGCGACCATCCCGAGGGAGCAGTTCTTC
-,TRBJ1-2,TRBD1,TRBV2,CASSYSTGAYGYTF,TGTGCCAGCAGCTACTCGACAGGGGCCTATGGCTACACCTTC
-,TRBJ2-3,TRBD2,TRBV6-5,CASSYRLAGADTQYF,TGTGCCAGCAGTTACAGACTAGCGGGAGCAGATACGCAGTATTTT
few,TRBJ1-1,TRBD1,TRBV29-1,CSVTGIYTEAFF,TGCAGCGTGACAGGGATCTACACTGAAGCTTTCTTT
-,TRBJ1-1,-,TRBV7-9,CASFTGKGILGTEAFF,TGTGCCAGCTTCACAGGAAAGGGAATCCTAGGGACTGAAGCTTTCTTT
-,TRBJ2-7,-,TRBV9,CASSPDSFASYEQYF,TGTGCCAGCAGCCCAGACAGCTTTGCCTCCTACGAGCAGTACTTC
few,TRBJ1-4,-,TRBV9,CASSRGGSATNEKLFF,TGTGCCAGCAGCCGAGGGGGTAGCGCAACTAATGAAAAACTGTTTTTT